Below are 21 T cell receptor beta chains sequenced from a single sample in a study of blood T cells in healthy people across ages. PCR was performed a second time for roughly 7 to 11 cycles using a sample-barcoded 5' primer and a J-beta primer mix. From the 5' RACE reads, TCRdb called clonotypes with MiXCR, one entry per CDR3 protein. The sample contains fewer than 750,000 distinct CDR3 sequences, roughly 48% of which appear only once. The sample comprised blood. All receptors come from an elderly man in good health.

This clonotype showed up many times. This chain links TRBV2 with TRBJ2-1; 8 bases are a match to TRBD1. V dropped 7 bases and J dropped 3; count of bases not matched to a gene: 8. CDR1 SNHLY and CDR2 FYNNEI come from the germline V gene. The CDR3 loop spans 15 amino acids. CDR3 nucleotides: TGTGCCAGCAATCCAGACAGGGGCTACTACAATGAGCAGTTCTTC. Its translation: CASNPDRGYYNEQFF.

The V and J genes are TRBV20-1 and TRBJ1-5; D gene uncertain. The germline V gene has CDR1 DFQATT and CDR2 SNEGSKA (reference sequence). The CDR3 covers 13 residues. With 0 bases removed from V and 4 bases from J, the gap between germline ends came to 7 bases. CDR3 bases: TGCAGTGCTAGAGATGTATTGAATCAGCCCCAGCATTTT. It is translated as CSARDVLNQPQHF.

This clonotype turned up a few times. The chain joins TRBV7-6 to TRBJ2-1; TRBD2 matches at 10 bases. Germline V CDR1 and CDR2: SGHVS, FNYEAQ. After removal of 5 bases from V and 8 bases from J, the junction contained 9 bases not matched to a gene. The CDR3 is 15 residues long. In DNA form, the CDR3 reads TGTGCCAGCAGCATTACTAGCGGGAAAGGGGATGAGCAGTTCTTC. It encodes CASSITSGKGDEQFF.

The V gene is TRBV6-1, the J gene TRBJ2-1; no clear D. The CDR3 has 13 residues. V was clipped by 4 bases and J by 3 bases, with 7 bases between them. The germline V gene has CDR1 MNHNS and CDR2 SASEGT. CDR3 protein: CASSVTLYNEQFF. The CDR3 nucleotides are TGTGCCAGCAGTGTGACCCTCTACAATGAGCAGTTCTTC.

The chain has TRBV7-2 and TRBJ2-7, with D perhaps TRBD1 or TRBD2 (5 bases each). Germline loops: CDR1 SGHTA, CDR2 FQGNSA. Deletions cut 4 bases from V and 1 base from J, with 11 bases between. The CDR3 extends over 14 amino acids. CDR3 sequence (DNA): TGTGCCAGCAGCTCCTGGGGACGGTCCTACGAGCAGTACTTC. This translates into CASSSWGRSYEQYF.

This chain links TRBV7-9 with TRBJ1-1; 7 bases line up with TRBD1. Germline CDR1 and CDR2: SEHNR and FQNEAQ (reference sequence). There are 14 residues in the CDR3. V trimming: 6 bases; J trimming: 8 bases; junction bases outside the gene matches: 12. The CDR3: CASRLLTGPREAFF. In DNA form, the CDR3 reads TGTGCCAGCAGACTCCTGACAGGGCCAAGGGAAGCTTTCTTT.

This clonotype was counted between two and nine times. Written as DNA, the CDR3 is TGTGCCAGCAGTTACGGGCTAGCGGGGGTCCCTCCCTCCTACAATGAGCAGTTCTTC. Translating gives CASSYGLAGVPPSYNEQFF. The gene calls are TRBV6-2 or TRBV6-3 and TRBJ2-1; 10 bases fit TRBD2. Trimming at V came to 2 bases and at J to 0 bases, leaving 10 bases not matched to a gene. CDR3 length equals 19 residues. The germline V gene has CDR1 MNHEY and CDR2 SVGEGT.

The chain carries TRBV11-2 and TRBJ2-7, with D tentatively TRBD2 (6 bases). Germline V gives CDR1 SGHAT, CDR2 FQNNGV. Trimming removed 0 bases at V and 4 bases at J, with 19 bases between. This CDR3 contains 17 residues. The chain's CDR3 is CASSLDLRGTRSYEQYF. The CDR3 DNA sequence: TGTGCCAGCAGCTTAGATCTGCGGGGCACGCGGTCGTACGAGCAGTACTTC.

J is TRBJ1-5 and V is TRBV10-3, with a tentative D call TRBD1 (5 bases). Germline V gene lookup returns CDR1 ENHRY and CDR2 SYGVKD. The CDR3 runs 14 residues. Deletions cut 6 bases from V and 9 bases from J, with 18 bases between. CDR3 sequence (DNA): TGTGCCATCAGCGCTCGGCAGGGAGATCGGCCCCAGCATTTT. It encodes CAISARQGDRPQHF.

Ten or more counts support this clonotype. This chain joins TRBV7-9 and TRBJ2-7; the D is unclear. CDR1 is SEHNR, CDR2 FQNEAQ, per germline (reference sequence). Trimming took off 0 bases at V and 5 bases at J, with 5 bases between the two ends. There are 12 residues in the CDR3. The CDR3 loop is CASSLARNEQYF. CDR3 DNA: TGTGCCAGCAGCTTAGCGCGTAACGAGCAGTACTTC.

The CDR3 DNA sequence: TGCAGTGCTTCCGGGACTAGCGACCGTACCTTCTCCTACAATGAGCAGTTCTTC. Its protein product is CSASGTSDRTFSYNEQFF. The rearrangement joins TRBV20-1 to TRBJ2-1, with 10 nucleotides matching TRBD2. Trimming removed 5 bases from V and 0 bases from J; junction bases left unmatched: 13. Germline V gene lookup returns CDR1 DFQATT and CDR2 SNEGSKA (reference sequence). The CDR3 contains 18 residues.

V and J are TRBV19 and TRBJ2-7, with a tentative D call TRBD1 (5 bases). Trimming stripped 7 bases from V and 0 bases from J, with 16 bases between. The CDR3 totals 15 residues. CDR1 is LNHDA and CDR2 is SQIVND in the germline V gene (reference sequence). The CDR3 loop is CASTDVGQSSYEQYF. DNA for the CDR3: TGTGCCAGTACCGATGTGGGGCAGAGCTCCTACGAGCAGTACTTC.

The chain uses TRBV10-3 and TRBJ2-3, with D uncertain. From germline, CDR1 is ENHRY and CDR2 SYGVKD. The length of the CDR3 is 13 residues. The germline V and J ends were trimmed by 11 bases and 0 bases, with 12 bases remaining between them. CDR3 loop: CAVAYLSTDTQYF. CDR3 coding DNA: TGTGCCGTCGCATATCTTAGCACAGATACGCAGTATTTT.

Only a few counts were recorded for this clonotype. The chain is built from TRBV7-9 and TRBJ1-1; the D gene is possibly TRBD1 (5 bases). The length of the CDR3 is 14 residues. Trimming left V 5 bases short and J 8 bases short, with 18 bases between. Germline V CDR1 and CDR2: SEHNR, FQNEAQ (reference sequence). This chain's CDR3 is CASSLLRKGPEAFF. CDR3 in DNA: TGTGCCAGCAGCCTACTAAGGAAGGGGCCCGAAGCTTTCTTT.

This clonotype was seen a few times. This chain uses TRBV27 with TRBJ1-1, with D perhaps matching TRBD1 (6 bases). Trimming took 5 bases from V and 0 from J, leaving 7 bases between them. CDR1 is MNHEY, CDR2 SMNVEV, per germline (reference sequence). The CDR3 runs 13 residues. The CDR3 DNA follows: TGTGCCAGCAGTGGGGGCCTGAACACTGAAGCTTTCTTT. As protein: CASSGGLNTEAFF.

The chain uses TRBV12-5 and TRBJ1-1; D unresolved. Germline loops: CDR1 LGHNT, CDR2 FRNRAP. V was trimmed by 5 bases and J by 1 base, leaving 11 bases between them. The CDR3 contains 14 residues. The DNA of the CDR3 is TGTGCTAGTGGTCCCAAGGGCCCGAACACTGAAGCTTTCTTT. Translation: CASGPKGPNTEAFF.

To note about this clonotype: Sequence at one end of the junction differs from germline and may be a read error. The chain couples TRBV7-7 to TRBJ2-5; 9 nucleotides align to TRBD2. This CDR3 has 16 residues. The germline V gene encodes CDR1 SSHAT and CDR2 FNYEAQ (reference sequence). The chain's CDR3 is CASSARASGAAETQYF. The CDR3 DNA sequence: TGTGCTAGCAGCGCCAGAGCTAGCGGGGCCGCAGAGACCCAGTACTTC.

This clonotype was detected only once. This may be a read error: a much more frequent sequence differs by one nucleotide. The chain uses TRBV6-6 and TRBJ2-1, with TRBD1 matching over 9 bases. The CDR3 extends over 15 amino acids. V shed 7 bases, J shed 3 bases, and the junction held 7 bases outside the gene matches. Germline CDR1 MNHNY, CDR2 SVGAGI (reference sequence). In DNA form, the CDR3 reads TGTGCCAGCAAAGCGGGACAGGGTCTCTACAATGAGCAGTTCTTC. Encoded protein: CASKAGQGLYNEQFF.

The gene calls are TRBV7-3 and TRBJ2-3; D might be TRBD1 (6 bases). The V gene lost 5 bases and the J gene lost 6 bases, with 12 bases spanning the gap. Germline V lookup: CDR1 SGHTA, CDR2 FQGTGA. CDR3 length: 13 amino acids. The DNA for the CDR3 is TGTGCCAGCAGCCCAGGGGTCGGGGATACGCAGTATTTT. Residues: CASSPGVGDTQYF. Full variable domain (rest looked up from reference TRBV7-3 and TRBJ2-3): GAGVSQTPSNKVTEKGKYVELRCDPISGHTALYWYRQSLGQGPEFLIYFQGTGAADDSGLPNDRFFAVRPEGSVSTLKIQRTERGDSAVYLCASSPGVGDTQYFGPGTRLTVL.

This clonotype was seen at least ten times. The chain recombines TRBV29-1 with TRBJ1-1, with 8 bases identical to TRBD1. Losses at the gene ends were 8 bases for V and 1 base for J; bases not matched to a gene: 9. CDR1 is SQVTM, CDR2 ANQGSEA, per germline. This CDR3 is 14 amino acids long. The CDR3, as DNA: TGCAGCTCAGGACAGGGTAGGGCGAACACTGAAGCTTTCTTT. Protein sequence: CSSGQGRANTEAFF.

The chain carries TRBV20-1 and TRBJ1-1; possible D gene TRBD1, 5 bases. The CDR3 extends over 14 amino acids. The germline V and J ends were trimmed by 0 bases and 3 bases, with 11 bases remaining between them. Germline CDR1 is DFQATT and CDR2 is SNEGSKA (reference sequence). CDR3 coding DNA: TGCAGTGCTAGAGAGGCGACAGCCTACACTGAAGCTTTCTTT. It encodes CSAREATAYTEAFF.